The entry that follows covers one T cell receptor (beta chain) sequence. The antigen is not known. The CDR3 consists of 15 residues. The junction had 5 bases not matched to a gene; V was cut back by 4 bases and J by 7 bases. The germline V gene has CDR1 SGHDT and CDR2 YYEEEE. Sequencing was performed with immunoSEQ multiplex PCR; in TCRdb, only in-frame clones are kept and a portion is missing. Seen here are about 150,000 clones, 85% to 95% observed once, and the top ten hold about 0.3%. This specimen comes from a study of OX40 agonist ivuxolimab in advanced cancers. Study information: One patient with hepatocellular carcinoma and two with cutaneous melanoma, three in all, had partial responses.

The study's findings and limits: The antigen specificity of the peripheral T cells (those that were expanded) was not determined.

The sequence came from an adult with an advanced solid tumor such as melanoma, head and neck, liver or kidney cancer. The chain joins TRBV5-6 to TRBJ1-6; 10 bases fit TRBD1. This specimen consisted of CD4+ or CD8+ T cells sorted from blood, obtained in a trial of the OX40 agonist ivuxolimab. The CDR3 here is CASSNRDRGNSPLHF. For the CDR3, the DNA is TGTGCCAGCAGCAACCGGGACAGGGGAAATTCACCCCTCCACTTT.